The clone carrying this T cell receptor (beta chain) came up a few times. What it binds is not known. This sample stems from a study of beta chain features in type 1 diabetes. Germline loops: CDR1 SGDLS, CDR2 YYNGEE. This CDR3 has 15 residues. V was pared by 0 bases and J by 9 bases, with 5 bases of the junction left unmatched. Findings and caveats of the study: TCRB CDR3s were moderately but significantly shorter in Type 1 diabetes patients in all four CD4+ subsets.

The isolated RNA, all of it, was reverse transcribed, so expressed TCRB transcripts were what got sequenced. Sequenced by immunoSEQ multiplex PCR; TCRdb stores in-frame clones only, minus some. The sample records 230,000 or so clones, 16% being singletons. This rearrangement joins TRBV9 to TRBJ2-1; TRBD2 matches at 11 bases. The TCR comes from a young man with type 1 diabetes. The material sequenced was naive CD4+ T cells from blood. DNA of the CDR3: TGTGCCAGCAGCGTAGTAGCGGGAGGGACCGGTGAGCAGTTCTTC. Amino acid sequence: CASSVVAGGTGEQFF.